Listed below are T cell receptor beta chains from one sample, sequenced in a study of T cells after yellow fever vaccination. TCRdb passed the 5' RACE reads through MiXCR, listing each CDR3 protein once. This table holds 300,000 to 350,000 distinct CDR3 sequences, 3.5% to 4.5% found once. Material: PBMCs, obtained 5 days after the yellow fever booster vaccination. The receptors originated from a man aged 18 to 29 who received the YFV17D yellow fever vaccine. Both conserved end residues are part of each CDR3. D genes are given only for firm matches. Size values are once, few and many counts, or a class for expanded clones, and some rows have none.

D gene,J gene,V gene,clone size,CDR3 protein,CDR3 DNA
-,TRBJ1-2,TRBV20-1,few,CSSGGTTNYGYTF,TGCAGCTCCGGGGGGACTACTAACTATGGCTACACCTTC
-,TRBJ1-3,TRBV20-1,-,CSAYSLSSGNTIYF,TGCAGTGCCTACAGCCTCAGCTCTGGAAACACCATATATTTT
-,TRBJ2-5,TRBV24-1,-,CATSDSRIQETQYF,TGTGCCACCAGTGACTCCAGGATTCAAGAGACCCAGTACTTC
-,TRBJ2-2,TRBV6-6,few,CASTLLGGTNTGELFF,TGTGCCAGCACTTTACTAGGAGGGACGAACACCGGGGAGCTGTTTTTT
-,TRBJ1-1,TRBV7-2,few,CASSLLVRGGTEAFF,TGTGCCAGCAGCTTATTAGTCAGGGGAGGGACTGAAGCTTTCTTT
-,TRBJ1-2,TRBV4-2,-,CASSQVGRYGYTF,TGTGCCAGCAGCCAAGTCGGCAGGTATGGCTACACCTTC
TRBD2,TRBJ2-5,TRBV7-2,-,CASSRTSDQETQYF,TGTGCCAGCAGCCGGACTAGCGACCAAGAGACCCAGTACTTC
TRBD1,TRBJ2-3,TRBV7-2,many,CASSRRDRGADTQYF,TGTGCCAGCAGCCGCCGGGACAGGGGGGCAGATACGCAGTATTTT
-,TRBJ2-3,TRBV24-1,few,CATSDNNEPDTQYF,TGTGCCACCAGTGATAACAACGAACCTGATACGCAGTATTTT
TRBD2,TRBJ2-2,TRBV4-3,many,CASSQPPGLVAGELFF,TGCGCCAGCAGCCAACCTCCGGGACTAGTTGCCGGGGAGCTGTTTTTT
-,TRBJ1-1,TRBV11-2,few,CASSSIQRVFF,TGTGCCAGCAGCTCGATACAAAGGGTTTTCTTT
-,TRBJ1-2,TRBV12-3/TRBV12-4,few,CASSFSGLLGYTF,TGTGCCAGCAGTTTTTCCGGGTTATTAGGCTACACCTTC
TRBD1,TRBJ2-7,TRBV11-1,many,CASRAGTGSYEQYF,TGTGCCAGCAGGGCCGGGACAGGGTCCTACGAGCAGTACTTC
-,TRBJ2-1,TRBV7-2,few,CASSSEVSIDEQFF,TGTGCCAGCAGCTCCGAGGTCTCGATCGATGAGCAGTTCTTC
TRBD2,TRBJ2-5,TRBV7-2,many,CASSTGGTQYF,TGTGCCAGCTCTACGGGGGGGACCCAGTACTTC
-,TRBJ1-1,TRBV20-1,-,CSAPDGQYTEAFF,TGCAGTGCCCCCGACGGACAGTACACTGAAGCTTTCTTT
TRBD1,TRBJ2-3,TRBV20-1,-,CSASTGESDTQYF,TGCAGTGCTTCTACAGGGGAATCAGATACGCAGTATTTT
-,TRBJ2-5,TRBV20-1,-,CSARDYRTQATQYF,TGCAGTGCTAGAGATTACCGGACCCAGGCGACCCAGTACTTC
-,TRBJ2-2,TRBV6-4,many,CASSNEGFTGELFF,TGTGCCAGCAGTAATGAGGGGTTCACCGGGGAGCTGTTTTTT
-,TRBJ1-1,TRBV12-3/TRBV12-4,many,CASRARKAFF,TGTGCCAGCAGGGCCCGAAAAGCTTTCTTT
TRBD2,TRBJ2-1,TRBV20-1,few,CSALLAGKYNEQFF,TGCAGTGCTTTACTAGCGGGCAAATACAATGAGCAGTTCTTC
TRBD1,TRBJ1-5,TRBV6-6,-,CASRVGTGYSNQPQHF,TGTGCCAGCAGAGTCGGGACAGGGTATAGCAATCAGCCCCAGCATTTT
-,TRBJ1-5,TRBV7-2,-,CASSSFNQPQHF,TGTGCCAGCAGCTCATTCAATCAGCCCCAGCATTTT
-,TRBJ2-3,TRBV9,few,CASSTGLGTDTQYF,TGTGCCAGCAGCACTGGACTTGGCACAGATACGCAGTATTTT
-,TRBJ2-7,TRBV2,many,CASSEDWNPYEQYF,TGTGCCAGCAGTGAAGACTGGAATCCCTACGAGCAGTACTTC
-,TRBJ1-1,TRBV6-2/TRBV6-3,-,CASSYNGAGTEAFF,TGTGCCAGCAGTTATAACGGCGCGGGCACTGAAGCTTTCTTT
TRBD1,TRBJ2-7,TRBV5-1,-,CASSRGTGPRDEQYF,TGCGCCAGCAGCCGAGGGACAGGTCCTCGGGACGAGCAGTACTTC
-,TRBJ1-1,TRBV28,many,CASREMNTEAFF,TGTGCCAGCAGAGAAATGAACACTGAAGCTTTCTTT
-,TRBJ2-3,TRBV12-3/TRBV12-4,many,CASCRDSDTQYF,TGTGCCAGCTGTCGAGACTCAGATACGCAGTATTTT
TRBD2,TRBJ2-5,TRBV7-9,few,CAIPPPSGGETQYF,TGTGCCATCCCACCCCCTAGCGGGGGAGAGACCCAGTACTTC
-,TRBJ1-3,TRBV11-2,few,CASSPGGGAGNTIYF,TGTGCCAGCAGCCCCGGAGGGGGGGCTGGAAACACCATATATTTT
-,TRBJ2-5,TRBV7-8,many,CASSPGARGGETQYF,TGTGCCAGCAGCCCCGGGGCGCGAGGGGGAGAGACCCAGTACTTC
-,TRBJ1-1,TRBV12-3/TRBV12-4,few,CASQSTRNTEAFF,TGTGCCAGCCAATCCACCAGGAACACTGAAGCTTTCTTT
-,TRBJ2-1,TRBV21-1,few,CASSRPTSGLRDEQFF,TGTGCCAGCAGCAGACCGACTAGCGGCCTTCGGGATGAGCAGTTCTTC
-,TRBJ1-3,TRBV10-3,few,CATGPGNTIYF,TGTGCTACCGGCCCTGGAAACACCATATATTTT
-,TRBJ2-5,TRBV29-1,many,CSVAPQTGLQETQYF,TGCAGCGTTGCCCCGCAAACAGGACTCCAAGAGACCCAGTACTTC
-,TRBJ1-5,TRBV7-9,many,CASSLGGGQPQHF,TGTGCCAGCAGCTTAGGAGGGGGTCAGCCCCAGCATTTT
TRBD1,TRBJ2-1,TRBV20-1,many,CSATTYRGAVWNEQFF,TGCAGTGCTACTACTTACAGGGGAGCAGTGTGGAATGAGCAGTTCTTC
TRBD1,TRBJ2-5,TRBV20-1,few,CSARDQGTGETQYF,TGCAGTGCTAGAGATCAAGGGACAGGGGAGACCCAGTACTTC
TRBD1,TRBJ2-2,TRBV5-6,few,CASSPTGGVGELFF,TGTGCCAGCAGCCCTACAGGGGGTGTCGGGGAGCTGTTTTTT
TRBD2,TRBJ2-4,TRBV7-9,many,CASRTSGENIQYF,TGTGCCAGCAGGACTAGCGGAGAAAACATTCAGTACTTC
-,TRBJ2-7,TRBV21-1,few,CASSSTGFVDEQYF,TGTGCCAGCAGCAGTACAGGGTTCGTCGACGAGCAGTACTTC
-,TRBJ2-1,TRBV10-3,few,CAIGRDAEQFF,TGTGCCATCGGTCGGGATGCTGAGCAGTTCTTC
-,TRBJ1-1,TRBV5-1,many,CASSPGRMNTEAFF,TGCGCCAGCAGCCCCGGACGGATGAACACTGAAGCTTTCTTT
TRBD2,TRBJ2-7,TRBV7-2,many,CASSLLSGLAGSYEQYF,TGTGCCAGCAGCTTGTTGTCGGGACTAGCGGGGTCGTACGAGCAGTACTTC
-,TRBJ1-6,TRBV12-3/TRBV12-4,few,CASSSRGVDSPLHF,TGTGCCAGCAGTTCCAGGGGTGTTGATTCACCCCTCCACTTT
-,TRBJ1-6,TRBV7-2,-,CASTVSYDNSPLHF,TGTGCCAGCACCGTTAGCTACGATAATTCACCCCTCCACTTT
TRBD2,TRBJ2-6,TRBV14,few,CASSQDWGGVFSGANVLTF,TGTGCCAGCAGCCAAGATTGGGGAGGGGTCTTCTCTGGGGCCAACGTCCTGACTTTC
-,TRBJ1-2,TRBV20-1,-,CSAAAPVSNYGYTF,TGCAGTGCTGCGGCTCCGGTCTCTAACTATGGCTACACCTTC
-,TRBJ1-1,TRBV7-9,many,CASSLAMANTEAFF,TGTGCCAGCAGCTTAGCGATGGCCAACACTGAAGCTTTCTTT
TRBD1,TRBJ2-7,TRBV5-1,few,CASSAPQGDGRSYEQYF,TGCGCCAGCAGCGCGCCCCAGGGGGACGGCCGCTCCTACGAGCAGTACTTC
TRBD1,TRBJ2-3,TRBV12-3/TRBV12-4,many,CASTDDRGRLDTQYF,TGTGCCAGCACCGACGACAGGGGAAGGTTAGATACGCAGTATTTT
-,TRBJ1-2,TRBV20-1,many,CSATDGTYGYTF,TGCAGTGCCACTGACGGCACCTATGGCTACACCTTC